This paragraph covers one TCR beta chain sequence. The data are from a study of Graves' ophthalmopathy and Graves' hyperthyroidism. Across the whole study: Samples of peripheral blood were obtained at initial diagnosis, prior to treatment of any kind.

J gave up 6 bases and V 0 bases, and 7 bases lay outside the gene matches. CDR3 length: 16 amino acids. Germline values: CDR1 LNHNV, CDR2 YYDKDF (reference sequence). The TCR beta CDR3 regions underwent amplification from RNA transcripts. RT-PCR with HTBI primers came first, then second-round multiplex PCR. TCRdb passed the multiplex PCR reads through MiXCR, listing each CDR3 protein once. This sample carries over 500,000 distinct CDR3 sequences, approximately 21% of them seen once, and the ten largest clones take approximately 6.9%. Input material: peripheral blood. The J gene is TRBJ2-2, the V gene TRBV15, with 7 bases aligning to TRBD1. The sequence came from a woman aged 18-35 years with stable Graves' hyperthyroidism. Some clones in this sample may be carry-over from other donors' samples. CDR3 in amino acids: CATSRDDRVGAGELFF. In DNA, the CDR3 is TGTGCCACCAGCAGAGATGACAGGGTTGGAGCCGGGGAGCTGTTTTTT.